Shown below are 11 T cell receptor beta chains from a single sample sequenced in a study of PD-L1 blockade in urothelial cancer. Noted time point: pretreatment peripheral blood. Clones were sequenced by immunoSEQ multiplex PCR, and TCRdb holds only the in-frame ones, with some missing. The top ten clones hold 0.85% to 1% of a sample with some 90,000 clones, around 92% of them seen once. The sample in question was PBMCs, obtained around atezolizumab (anti-PD-L1) treatment. The receptors were sampled from a woman at least 80 years old with urothelial cancer.

The chain recombines TRBV18 with TRBJ2-2; D ambiguous. Between the trimmed V and J ends, which lost 2 bases and 2 bases, there was a span of 9 bases. The CDR3 is made up of 15 amino acids. Germline V gives CDR1 KGHSH, CDR2 LQKENI. CDR3 sequence reads: CASSPEQINTGELFF. The CDR3 coding sequence is TGTGCCAGCTCACCAGAACAGATAAACACCGGGGAGCTGTTTTTT.

The chain joins TRBV29-1 to TRBJ1-2; D ambiguous. The CDR3 loop spans 12 amino acids. Trimming stripped 4 bases from V and 4 bases from J, with 10 bases between. CDR1 SQVTM and CDR2 ANQGSEA come from the germline V gene. CDR3 coding DNA: TGCAGCGTTGGGGAGGGAACCTATGGCTACACCTTC. This encodes CSVGEGTYGYTF.

This clone has just a few counts. The chain combines TRBV19 with TRBJ1-5; D not certain. The CDR3 sequence is 13 residues long. V lost 7 bases to trimming and J lost 6 bases, with 13 bases between them. Germline V gene data show CDR1 as LNHDA and CDR2 as SQIVND (reference sequence). The CDR3 region is CASKGGLGQPQHF. The CDR3 DNA sequence: TGTGCCAGTAAGGGAGGACTTGGTCAGCCCCAGCATTTT.

The chain has TRBV19 and TRBJ2-5, with TRBD2 identical over 8 bases. The germline gives CDR1 LNHDA, CDR2 SQIVND (reference sequence). The trim removed 3 bases at V and 2 bases at J, leaving 5 bases unmatched. CDR3 length: 15 amino acids. CDR3 sequence reads: CASSMTGTRQETQYF. DNA of the CDR3: TGTGCCAGTAGTATGACTGGGACTAGACAAGAGACCCAGTACTTC.

The chain uses TRBV5-1 and TRBJ1-5, with 7 bases that match TRBD1. The CDR3 totals 14 residues. Germline lookup yields CDR1 SGHRS and CDR2 YFSETQ. V shed 4 bases, J shed 7 bases, and the junction held 8 bases outside the gene matches. CDR3 bases: TGCGCCAGCAGCCCAGGGGGAGAGGGGCAGCCCCAGCATTTT. Its translation: CASSPGGEGQPQHF.

This clone occurred a few times. The chain is built from TRBV30 and TRBJ1-5; possibly TRBD1 for D (6 bases). The CDR3 spans 15 residues. Germline lookup yields CDR1 GTSNPN and CDR2 SVGIG (reference sequence). The V end was cut by 4 bases, the J end by 6 bases, with 19 bases between. The CDR3 is CAWTGGGAGRQPQHF. CDR3 nucleotides: TGTGCCTGGACGGGTGGGGGGGCCGGACGTCAGCCCCAGCATTTT.

This clone has a handful of counts. The chain joins TRBV5-1 to TRBJ2-1; TRBD2 is a possible D gene (6 bases). V was pared by 0 bases and J by 4 bases, with 14 bases between. The CDR3 sequence is 16 residues long. Germline values: CDR1 SGHRS, CDR2 YFSETQ. The CDR3 sequence is CASSLVGGGGYNEQFF. The CDR3 nucleotides read TGCGCCAGCAGCTTGGTGGGGGGAGGAGGGTACAATGAGCAGTTCTTC.

The genes are TRBV28 and TRBJ2-3; 12 positions agree with TRBD2. With 5 bases clipped from V and 6 bases from J, the junction kept 9 bases outside the gene matches. The CDR3 is 16 amino acids. CDR1 and CDR2 from the germline V gene are MDHEN and SYDVKM. The CDR3 loop is CASSPQGLAGLDTQYF. The CDR3 DNA reads TGTGCCAGCAGTCCCCAGGGACTAGCGGGTCTCGATACGCAGTATTTT.

The chain joins TRBV5-1 to TRBJ2-5, with 11 positions matching TRBD2. The CDR3 has 16 amino acids. Germline trimming cut 4 bases from V and 2 bases from J; bases unmatched to any gene: 7. The V gene's germline CDR1 is SGHRS and CDR2 YFSETQ. As DNA, the CDR3 is TGCGCCAGCAGCCCCGGAGTAGCGGGAGGGCAAGAGACCCAGTACTTC. As protein: CASSPGVAGGQETQYF.

The chain combines TRBV19 with TRBJ2-7; 10 nucleotides line up with TRBD2. CDR3 size: 15 residues. J lost 2 bases, V lost 1 base, and 2 bases had no gene match. The V gene's germline CDR1 is LNHDA and CDR2 SQIVND (reference sequence). CDR3 amino acids: CASSIAAGGPYEQYF. The CDR3 DNA reads TGTGCCAGTAGTATAGCAGCGGGAGGGCCCTACGAGCAGTACTTC.

The CDR3 bases are TGTGCCAGCAGCCCGTACACAGCGAACACTGAAGCTTTCTTT. Translated: CASSPYTANTEAFF. V and J are TRBV6-1 and TRBJ1-1, with no clear D. Trimming removed 6 bases from V and 1 base from J, with 12 bases in between. There are 14 residues in the CDR3. Germline V gene data show CDR1 as MNHNS and CDR2 as SASEGT.